This T cell receptor (beta chain) was sequenced in a study of T cell responses to AZD1222 COVID-19 vaccine listed by TCRdb under 2021. In terms of the full investigation: AZD1222 recipients given second doses at about 4 weeks or at about 12 weeks were pooled, since spike-specific TCR depth and breadth were not found to differ between the two schedules. Trial participants were enrolled by age into subgroups of 18-55, 56-69 and 70-plus years, and about 150, 27 and 61 TCR-sequenced participants, respectively, were included in these subgroups. A total of more than 230 trial participants underwent TCR sequencing, of whom 200 to 220 had received two doses of AZD1222 and about 25 had received two doses of the MenACWY control vaccine.

Spanning cysteine to phenylalanine, the CDR3 consists of 15 amino acids. CDR3 DNA is the only sequence kept; it has 45 bases, read in frame from the first base. CDR1 MNHEY and CDR2 SVGAGI were looked up in the germline V gene. Clipping removes 8 bases from V and 1 base from J, with 7 as the unmatched junction base count. The sample's time point label is to be understood as: baseline before first vaccination. The vaccinee samples were drawn from two UK trials, COV001 and COV002, one of which was a single-blind randomized controlled phase 2/3 trial testing AZD1222 (ChAdOx1 nCoV-19) in healthy adults. For TCRbeta chain sequencing, PBMC samples from trial participants were taken at day 0 and at day 28 after the second dose. As for this clone: Its antigen target is currently unknown. No quality values exist for individual bases; no much larger clone is one base distant.

Findings and caveats that apply to the study as a whole: Conclusions about previously exposed vaccinees are limited, since just six AZD1222 recipients were seropositive for SARS-CoV-2 at baseline. No day 14 peak-response samples were available, so repertoires were characterized only after the peak T cell response. Spike-specific TCR breadth and depth rose significantly after two AZD1222 doses compared with day 0 and with MenACWY recipients. Most participants were white British and females outnumbered males, and the authors suggested that clonal diversity may have been underestimated. Epitopes outside the regions mutated in the B.1.351 and B.1.1.7 variants were reportedly recognized by nearly half of the unique spike-specific TCRs. The 56-69-year group was small, and its depth increase did not reach significance, likely because of low power. Vaccine-associated CD4 TCRs spanned the whole spike protein, with dominant responses in regions 160-218 and 743-854.

The CDR3 regions of human TCRbeta chains were analyzed by immunosequencing. The published analysis was carried out like this. Repertoire TCRs were checked for matches against a reference library of SARS-CoV-2-specific TCRs that had been generated using the MIRA antigen-specificity platform. Breadth was defined as the fraction of unique TCRs that were SARS-CoV-2-associated, and depth was defined as the fraction of total T cells that were SARS-CoV-2-associated. Using the MIRA data, each spike-specific TCR was mapped to the spike region that the TCR reacts to and placed in a CD4 or CD8 class. Log10-transformed breadth and depth values were compared by one-way ANOVA with Sidak's multiple comparisons tests. TCRdb mirrors the immuneACCESS table, restricted to in-frame sequences. Some clones are absent from its copies; in checked studies, under half trace to an unresolved V gene, and the reason for the others is unknown. V, J and clone size reflect that table, while D and trimming were determined from the DNA. This sample lists about 72,000 clones; more than 75% were detected once. 24% of the sample is in the top ten clones.

This receptor chain uses TRBV6-5 and TRBJ1-4; 7 bases in between match TRBD1. The sequencing used peripheral blood, collected on day 0 of AZD1222 vaccination. This clonotype originated in an adult in good health. The bases are TGTGCCAGCGGAGACAGGGCTGGAACTAATGAAAAACTGTTTTTT. It translates to CASGDRAGTNEKLFF.